This T cell receptor beta chain comes out of a study of blood T cell repertoires in COVID-19. Study background: Acute-phase and convalescent COVID-19 samples originated in the United States, Italy and Spain. PBMCs, B-cell-depleted T cells, or T cells were the source of the cDNA or gDNA that made up the material.

In the study's own analysis: Researchers report that nucleated cell counts were estimated from reference gene primer amplification. TCRdb's table, derived via immunoSEQ multiplex PCR, lists solely in-frame clones and lacks some. V and J calls and clone size are as listed in that table; D and trimming were resolved from the DNA. The table lists around 200,000 clones, around 85% of them singletons. This clonotype was obtained from a man aged 50 or older who had recovered from COVID-19. Material for sequencing was peripheral blood.

The chain's CDR3 is CASSLTGFRAKNIQYF. As DNA, the CDR3 is TGTGCCAGCAGTTTGACAGGGTTTAGGGCCAAAAACATTCAGTACTTC. This rearrangement joins TRBV6-5 to TRBJ2-4, with 7 bases matching TRBD1. Germline loops: CDR1 MNHEY, CDR2 SVGAGI. Trimming took 4 bases from V and 1 from J; bases not matched to a gene: 7. This CDR3 has 16 residues.